Sequencing of this T cell receptor (beta chain) was carried out in a study of blood T cell repertoires in COVID-19. With 7 bases removed from V and 7 bases from J, the gap between germline ends came to 11 bases. CDR1 is LNHDA, CDR2 SQIVND, per germline (reference sequence). CDR3 length: 12 residues. Generated by immunoSEQ multiplex PCR, the TCRdb table keeps only in-frame clones and is missing some. The sample includes 200,000 to 300,000 clones, 85% of them seen just once. The clonotype was recovered from a woman aged 60-75 years with active or convalescent COVID-19. The sequenced material came from peripheral blood. V and J are TRBV19 and TRBJ2-1, with a weak D call TRBD2 (6 bases). CDR3 sequence reads: CASISGGNEQFF. CDR3 nucleotides: TGTGCCAGTATTAGTGGGGGGAATGAGCAGTTCTTC.